Shown below are 15 T cell receptor beta chains from a single sample sequenced in a study of blood T cell repertoires in COVID-19. Method: immunoSEQ multiplex PCR; TCRdb's copy keeps in-frame clones and lacks some. The table shows 200,000 to 300,000 clones, with 84% occurring only once. Material: peripheral blood. The receptors stem from a human donor in a cohort sampled during active COVID-19.

The chain carries TRBV6-5 and TRBJ2-2; D is possibly TRBD2 (5 bases). The CDR3 runs 15 residues. V was pared by 2 bases and J by 5 bases, with 12 bases between. CDR1 MNHEY and CDR2 SVGAGI come from the germline V gene. Here the CDR3 reads CASSYPSGRTGELFF. DNA for the CDR3: TGTGCCAGCAGTTACCCCAGCGGTCGGACCGGGGAGCTGTTTTTT.

This clone was seen a few times. The V call is TRBV5-4, the J call TRBJ1-2; perhaps TRBD1 as D (5 bases). This CDR3 region has 14 residues. V was shortened by 4 bases and J by 0 bases, with 10 bases between the two germline ends. Germline V gene lookup returns CDR1 SGHNT and CDR2 YYREEE (reference sequence). The CDR3 DNA sequence: TGTGCCAGCAGCGTCGACAGAGCTAACTATGGCTACACCTTC. Amino acids: CASSVDRANYGYTF.

V is TRBV4-2 and J is TRBJ2-1; D remains ambiguous. The CDR3 extends over 17 amino acids. The ends were cut back, 1 base at V and 0 bases at J, with 13 bases in the middle. Germline V lookup: CDR1 LGHNA, CDR2 YNFKEQ. In nucleotides, the CDR3 is TGTGCCAGCAGCCAAGCACCCCCTGGTAGCTCCTACAATGAGCAGTTCTTC. Amino acid sequence: CASSQAPPGSSYNEQFF.

The V and J genes are TRBV6-2 or TRBV6-3 and TRBJ2-5, with 10 bases aligning to TRBD2. The CDR3 has 18 amino acids. V lost 6 bases and J lost 4; bases outside the gene matches: 17. CDR1 MNHEY and CDR2 SVGEGT come from the germline V gene. The DNA of the CDR3 is TGTGCCAGCAGCGACTTGCCTGGGGCTAGCGGGGGTTTAGAGACCCAGTACTTC. Its protein product is CASSDLPGASGGLETQYF.

The J gene is TRBJ2-3, the V gene TRBV10-1, with D tentatively TRBD2 (6 bases). CDR3 size: 14 residues. The germline V gene has CDR1 WNHNN and CDR2 SYGVQD (reference sequence). Between the trimmed V and J ends, which lost 2 bases and 5 bases, there was a span of 11 bases. CDR3 bases: TGCGCCAGCAGTGAGAACCGGGGGAGAGATACGCAGTATTTT. Translation: CASSENRGRDTQYF.

This clone was counted a few times. The chain joins TRBV6-5 to TRBJ2-3, with 10 bases matching TRBD2. Germline-derived CDR1 and CDR2 are MNHEY and SVGAGI. CDR3 length: 13 amino acids. Trimming cost V 8 bases and J 6 bases; bases outside gene matches: 5. The CDR3, as DNA: TGTGCCAGCGGGAAGCGGGAGGGCGATACGCAGTATTTT. It encodes CASGKREGDTQYF.

This chain joins TRBV11-1 and TRBJ2-5; D gene uncertain. The germline CDR1 and CDR2 sequences are SGHAT and FQDESV (reference sequence). Deletions cut 1 base from V and 2 bases from J, with 8 bases between. The CDR3 length is 14 residues. CDR3 in DNA: TGTGCCAGCAGCTTAGAGGCGGTTCAAGAGACCCAGTACTTC. This encodes CASSLEAVQETQYF. The variable domain in full, completed from reference TRBV11-1 and TRBJ2-5, reads EAEVAQSPRYKITEKSQAVAFWCDPISGHATLYWYRQILGQGPELLVQFQDESVVDDSQLPKDRFSAERLKGVDSTLKIQPAELGDSAMYLCASSLEAVQETQYFGPGTRLLVL.

The chain has TRBV5-6 and TRBJ2-2; D perhaps matches TRBD1 (5 bases). Germline CDR1 reads SGHDT; CDR2 reads YYEEEE. V was cut by 1 base and J by 6 bases, with 13 bases left in between. The CDR3 sequence is 15 residues long. The CDR3 loop is CASSLWAGPSGELFF. CDR3 sequence (DNA): TGTGCCAGCAGCTTGTGGGCAGGGCCATCCGGGGAGCTGTTTTTT.

V and J are TRBV6-5 and TRBJ2-2; D is perhaps TRBD2 (7 bases). V was cut by 2 bases and J by 6 bases, with 10 bases left in between. CDR1 is MNHEY, CDR2 SVGAGI, per germline. The CDR3 is 14 residues long. The DNA for the CDR3 is TGTGCCAGCAGTTACCTAGGGGGGGCCGGGGAGCTGTTTTTT. It encodes CASSYLGGAGELFF.

Only one count was recorded for this clone. The chain recombines TRBV19 with TRBJ2-7; unclear D gene. The germline gives CDR1 LNHDA, CDR2 SQIVND (reference sequence). V was cut by 3 bases and J by 4 bases, with 16 bases left in between. This CDR3 is 15 amino acids long. The CDR3 protein is CASSMKSLGSYEQYF. In DNA form, the CDR3 reads TGTGCCAGTAGTATGAAGTCCCTAGGAAGTTACGAGCAGTACTTC.

The rearrangement uses TRBV4-3 and TRBJ2-3; the match to TRBD1 covers 8 bases. Germline values: CDR1 LGHNA, CDR2 YSLEER. Trimming cost V 0 bases and J 2 bases; bases outside gene matches: 4. The CDR3 has 16 amino acids. CDR3 sequence reads: CASSQDRTGSTDTQYF. As DNA, the CDR3 is TGCGCCAGCAGCCAAGACCGGACAGGGTCCACAGATACGCAGTATTTT.

The chain recombines TRBV6-5 with TRBJ2-4; D is uncertain. V lost 5 bases and J 0 bases, leaving 8 bases between the germline ends. The V gene's germline CDR1 is MNHEY and CDR2 SVGAGI. The CDR3 consists of 14 residues. CDR3 region: CASSPQLAKNIQYF. Here the CDR3 DNA reads TGTGCCAGCAGTCCACAATTAGCCAAAAACATTCAGTACTTC.

The chain carries TRBV2 and TRBJ2-7; 14 bases align to TRBD2. Germline trimming cut 6 bases from V and 9 bases from J; bases unmatched to any gene: 7. The germline CDR1 and CDR2 sequences are SNHLY and FYNNEI. This CDR3 is built from 14 residues. The CDR3 here is CASRPGLAGEGQYF. The CDR3 nucleotides are TGTGCCAGCAGGCCGGGACTAGCGGGAGAGGGGCAGTACTTC.

This rearrangement joins TRBV3-1 (or the pseudogene TRBV3-2) to TRBJ2-2; TRBD1 matches at 8 bases. Germline CDR1 reads LGHDT; CDR2 reads YNNKEL (reference sequence). The CDR3 extends over 13 amino acids. The V and J ends lost 4 bases and 7 bases, in that order; junction bases with no gene match: 2. The CDR3: CASSRTGYGELFF. CDR3 DNA sequence: TGTGCCAGCAGCCGGACAGGGTACGGGGAGCTGTTTTTT.

The chain employs TRBV7-6 and TRBJ2-2, with unresolved D. The CDR3 runs 11 residues. Per the germline V gene, CDR1 is SGHVS and CDR2 is FNYEAQ. V lost 6 bases and J lost 5, with 4 bases in between. For the CDR3, the DNA is TGTGCCAGCAGACAAACCGGGGAGCTGTTTTTT. It specifies CASRQTGELFF.